This T cell receptor beta chain stems from a study of shared clonotypes between healthy human individuals. In the study's own analysis: ImmunoSEQ sequences covered only the junction and lacked quality scores; filtering therefore differed. The table came from immunoSEQ multiplex PCR; TCRdb's copy has only in-frame clones and leaves some out. V, J and clone size are taken as reported in that table, and D and trimming were inferred from the DNA itself. The sample contains about 450,000 clones, 70% to 80% of which appear only once. Trimming cost V 2 bases and J 12 bases; bases outside gene matches: 11. Germline CDR1 reads SGHTA; CDR2 reads FQGTGA. CDR3 length: 15 residues.

Sequenced material: PBMCs. The genes are TRBV7-3 and TRBJ2-5, with 11 positions matching TRBD2. This receptor was taken from a woman aged 35 to 49 in good health. Some clones in this sample may be carry-over from other donors' samples. CDR3 residues: CASSLAFLAGGLEYF. As DNA, the CDR3 is TGTGCCAGCAGCTTAGCCTTTTTAGCGGGAGGGCTAGAGTACTTC.